This T cell receptor (beta chain) came from a study of OX40 agonist ivuxolimab in advanced cancers. Sequencing used immunoSEQ multiplex PCR; TCRdb keeps in-frame clones, though not all of them. Of fewer than 90,000 clones listed, about 91% are singletons. CDR3 length: 13 amino acids. Trimming left V 8 bases short and J 4 bases short, with 17 bases between. CDR1 SQVTM and CDR2 ANQGSEA come from the germline V gene. This sample comprised CD4+ or CD8+ T cells sorted from blood, obtained in a trial of the OX40 agonist ivuxolimab. The receptor was derived from an adult with an advanced solid tumor such as melanoma, head and neck, liver or kidney cancer. This chain joins TRBV29-1 and TRBJ1-2; weak D call: TRBD1 (6 bases). CDR3 sequence (DNA): TGCAGCACGGGAGCAGGGGCGGGCTATGGCTACACCTTC. This encodes CSTGAGAGYGYTF.